The 2 T cell receptor beta chains presented below share a single source sample, sequenced in a study of brain T cells in children with intractable seizures. Time point specified: blood from clinic visit 5 months post-surgery; TSC patient then seizure free. The assay was immunoSEQ multiplex PCR, and TCRdb's table has in-frame clones only and misses some. This sample has about 340,000 clones, with nearly 95% found just once. The sample consisted of peripheral blood, taken about 5 months after surgery. The source is a boy in the first two years of life with tuberous sclerosis and intractable seizures.

The chain links TRBV19 to TRBJ2-2; no firm D call. Germline loops: CDR1 LNHDA, CDR2 SQIVND (reference sequence). CDR3 length equals 13 residues. Trimming left V 1 base short and J 7 bases short, with 7 bases between. CDR3 DNA sequence: TGTGCCAGTAGTATAGGGAAGTTCGGGGAGCTGTTTTTT. It is translated as CASSIGKFGELFF. The whole variable domain, remainder taken from reference TRBV19 and TRBJ2-2, is DGGITQSPKYLFRKEGQNVTLSCEQNLNHDAMYWYRQDPGQGLRLIYYSQIVNDFQKGDIAEGYSVSREKKESFPLTVTSAQKNPTAFYLCASSIGKFGELFFGEGSRLTVL.

The rearrangement joins TRBV28 to TRBJ1-1, with D unresolved. V was cut by 5 bases and J by 1 base, with 5 bases left in between. CDR3 length equals 12 residues. The V gene's germline CDR1 is MDHEN and CDR2 SYDVKM. CDR3 bases: TGTGCCAGCAGTGACACGAACACTGAAGCTTTCTTT. Residues: CASSDTNTEAFF.